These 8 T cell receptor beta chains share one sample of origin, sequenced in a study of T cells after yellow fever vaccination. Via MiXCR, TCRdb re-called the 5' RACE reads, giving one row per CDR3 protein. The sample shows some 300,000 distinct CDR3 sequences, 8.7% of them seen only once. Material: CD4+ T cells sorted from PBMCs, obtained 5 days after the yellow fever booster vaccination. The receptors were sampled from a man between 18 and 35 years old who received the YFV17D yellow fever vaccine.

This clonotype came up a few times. The CDR3 region has the DNA TGTGCCATCAGTGAGTCGAAAGGGAAGGGCGGCTATGGCTACACCTTC. Its translation: CAISESKGKGGYGYTF. The chain links TRBV10-3 to TRBJ1-2; D gene unclear. The CDR3 has 16 residues. CDR1 and CDR2 from the germline V gene are ENHRY and SYGVKD. V was pared by 0 bases and J by 4 bases, with 15 bases between.

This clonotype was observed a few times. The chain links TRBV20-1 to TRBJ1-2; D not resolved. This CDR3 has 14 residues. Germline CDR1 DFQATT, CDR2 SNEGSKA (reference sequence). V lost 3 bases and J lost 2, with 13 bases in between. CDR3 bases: TGCAGTGCTAGGGAGGGTGTCCTCAACTATGGCTACACCTTC. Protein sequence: CSAREGVLNYGYTF.

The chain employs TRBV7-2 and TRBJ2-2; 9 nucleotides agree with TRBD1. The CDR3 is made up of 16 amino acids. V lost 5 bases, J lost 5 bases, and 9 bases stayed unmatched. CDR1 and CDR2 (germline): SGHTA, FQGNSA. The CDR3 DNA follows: TGTGCCAGCAGCCCCGTGGGACAGGGCGGAACCGGGGAGCTGTTTTTT. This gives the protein CASSPVGQGGTGELFF. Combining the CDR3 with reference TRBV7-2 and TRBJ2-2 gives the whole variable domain GAGVSQSPSNKVTEKGKDVELRCDPISGHTALYWYRQSLGQGLEFLIYFQGNSAPDKSGLPSDRFSAERTGGSVSTLTIQRTQQEDSAVYLCASSPVGQGGTGELFFGEGSRLTVL.

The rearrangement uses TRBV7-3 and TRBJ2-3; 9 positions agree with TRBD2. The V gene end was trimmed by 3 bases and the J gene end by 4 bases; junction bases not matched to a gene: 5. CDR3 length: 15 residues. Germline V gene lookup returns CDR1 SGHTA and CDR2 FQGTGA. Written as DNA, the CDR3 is TGTGCCAGCAGCTTTCTAGCGGGGAGAGCAGATACGCAGTATTTT. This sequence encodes CASSFLAGRADTQYF.

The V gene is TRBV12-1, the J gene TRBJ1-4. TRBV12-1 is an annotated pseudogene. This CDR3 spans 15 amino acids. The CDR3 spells CASSSDATYNEKLFF. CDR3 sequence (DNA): TGTGCCAGCAGCTCGGACGCTACTTACAATGAAAAACTGTTTTTT.

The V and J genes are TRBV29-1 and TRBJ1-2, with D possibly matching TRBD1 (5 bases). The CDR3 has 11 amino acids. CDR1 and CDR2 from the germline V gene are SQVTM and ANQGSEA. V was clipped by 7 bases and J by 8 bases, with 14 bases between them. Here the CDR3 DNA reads TGCAGCGGCCGGGCAGGGCTCGGCTACACCTTC. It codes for CSGRAGLGYTF.

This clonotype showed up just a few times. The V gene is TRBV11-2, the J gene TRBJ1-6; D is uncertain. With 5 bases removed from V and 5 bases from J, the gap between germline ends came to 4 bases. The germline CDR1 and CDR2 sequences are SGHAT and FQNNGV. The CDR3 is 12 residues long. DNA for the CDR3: TGTGCCAGCAGCCAAAATAATTCACCCCTCCACTTT. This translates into CASSQNNSPLHF. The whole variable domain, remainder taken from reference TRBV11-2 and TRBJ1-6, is EAGVAQSPRYKIIEKRQSVAFWCNPISGHATLYWYQQILGQGPKLLIQFQNNGVVDDSQLPKDRFSAERLKGVDSTLKIQPAKLEDSAVYLCASSQNNSPLHFGNGTRLTVT.

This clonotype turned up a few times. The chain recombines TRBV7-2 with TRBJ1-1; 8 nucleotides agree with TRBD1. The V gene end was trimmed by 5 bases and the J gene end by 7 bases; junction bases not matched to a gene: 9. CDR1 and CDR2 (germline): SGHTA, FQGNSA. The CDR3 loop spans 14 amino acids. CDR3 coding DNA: TGTGCCAGCAGCAAGGTGACAGGGGCCCTTGAAGCTTTCTTT. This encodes CASSKVTGALEAFF.